The 30 T cell receptor beta chains below come from one sample, sequenced in a study of human T cells and chemical hapten exposure. TCRdb reanalysed the RACE reads using MiXCR and keeps one entry per CDR3 protein. The sample shows about 77,000 distinct CDR3 sequences, 8.5% to 10% of them seen only once. Time point described: healthy volunteer bleed at 6 weeks. Extraction of total RNA was performed on unfractionated whole blood. The sequenced material came from whole blood. The receptors stem from a female donor in good health. Some clones in this sample may be carry-over from other donors' samples.

There are a few counts of this clonotype. V and J are TRBV19 and TRBJ2-3; D unresolved. In germline, CDR1 is LNHDA, CDR2 SQIVND (reference sequence). V was cut by 6 bases and J by 7 bases, with 8 bases left in between. The CDR3 has 11 amino acids. The CDR3 loop is CASSIGYTQYF. In DNA form, the CDR3 reads TGTGCCAGTAGCATCGGATATACGCAGTATTTT.

This clonotype was observed a handful of times. This rearrangement joins TRBV2 to TRBJ1-3; D remains unclear. The CDR3 covers 16 residues. The germline CDR1 and CDR2 sequences are SNHLY and FYNNEI. V was clipped by 3 bases and J by 1 base, with 13 bases between them. CDR3 residues: CASSEESVRSGNTIYF. The CDR3 nucleotides are TGTGCCAGCAGTGAGGAGTCCGTGCGATCTGGAAACACCATATATTTT.

The chain links TRBV28 to TRBJ2-7; D may be TRBD2 (5 bases). Per germline, CDR1 MDHEN and CDR2 SYDVKM. The CDR3 spans 14 residues. The V gene lost 6 bases and the J gene lost 7 bases, with 19 bases spanning the gap. The CDR3 bases are TGTGCCAGCAGCCAGAGTGGGCTAGGAGGAGAGCAGTACTTC. Translating gives CASSQSGLGGEQYF.

This clonotype was seen many times. The chain couples TRBV20-1 to TRBJ1-5; 11 bases are shared with TRBD1. The CDR3 length is 18 residues. From germline, CDR1 is DFQATT and CDR2 SNEGSKA (reference sequence). The V and J ends lost 1 base and 1 base, in that order; junction bases with no gene match: 9. CDR3 in DNA: TGCAGTGCTAGAGGGGGGACAGGGGGTATCCCAAGCAATCAGCCCCAGCATTTT. Amino acids: CSARGGTGGIPSNQPQHF.

This clonotype was detected a few times. The chain is built from TRBV7-9 and TRBJ2-7; 10 nucleotides line up with TRBD2. CDR3 size: 16 residues. V lost 4 bases, J lost 3 bases, and 9 bases stayed unmatched. Germline V CDR1 and CDR2: SEHNR, FQNEAQ (reference sequence). CDR3 loop: CASSSGELAGVYEQYF. The DNA for the CDR3 is TGTGCCAGCAGCTCGGGTGAGCTAGCGGGGGTCTACGAGCAGTACTTC.

This clonotype was recorded many times. The gene calls are TRBV10-3 and TRBJ2-3, with 9 bases aligning to TRBD1. The germline CDR1 and CDR2 sequences are ENHRY and SYGVKD. Losses at the gene ends were 10 bases for V and 1 base for J; bases not matched to a gene: 9. This CDR3 comprises 15 residues. The CDR3 protein is CATTMDRGGTDTQYF. The CDR3 DNA sequence: TGTGCCACCACGATGGACAGGGGAGGCACAGATACGCAGTATTTT.

The chain couples TRBV5-1 to TRBJ2-2; D is unresolved. Trimming left V 3 bases short and J 8 bases short, with 11 bases between. In germline, CDR1 is SGHRS, CDR2 YFSETQ. This CDR3 comprises 13 residues. CDR3 sequence reads: CASSWSVGGELFF. In nucleotides, the CDR3 is TGCGCCAGCAGCTGGAGTGTGGGTGGGGAGCTGTTTTTT.

This chain connects TRBV2 to TRBJ1-6; D call uncertain. Per the germline V gene, CDR1 is SNHLY and CDR2 is FYNNEI. Trimming stripped 7 bases from V and 4 bases from J, with 14 bases between. The CDR3 is 15 residues long. The chain's CDR3 is CASTDAGLYNSPLHF. For the CDR3, the DNA is TGTGCCAGCACTGACGCGGGGTTGTATAATTCACCCCTCCACTTT.

The chain employs TRBV6-1 and TRBJ2-3; 9 bases match TRBD2. CDR1 is MNHNS, CDR2 SASEGT, per germline. V lost 7 bases, J lost 3 bases, and 5 bases stayed unmatched. The CDR3 covers 14 residues. DNA of the CDR3: TGTGCCAGCACCATAGCGGGGGCAACAGATACGCAGTATTTT. This gives the protein CASTIAGATDTQYF.

Many counts were recorded for this clonotype. This chain connects TRBV5-6 to TRBJ1-1; tentatively, D is TRBD1 (5 bases). The CDR3 runs to 15 residues. Between the trimmed V and J ends, which lost 0 bases and 1 base, there was a span of 10 bases. In germline, CDR1 is SGHDT, CDR2 YYEEEE. DNA for the CDR3: TGTGCCAGCAGCTTGGTTGGGGCAGGGAACACTGAAGCTTTCTTT. Encoded protein: CASSLVGAGNTEAFF.

The table lists this clonotype with a few counts. The gene calls are TRBV6-2 or TRBV6-3 and TRBJ1-1; D gene unclear. The CDR3 has 13 residues. V dropped 6 bases and J dropped 0 bases, with 8 bases sitting between them. Germline assignment: CDR1 MNHEY and CDR2 SVGEGT. The CDR3 protein is CASSLIMNTEAFF. In DNA, the CDR3 is TGTGCCAGCAGCTTAATAATGAACACTGAAGCTTTCTTT.

This clonotype was observed many times. DNA for the CDR3: TGTGCCAGTAGTATCAGCAGGAACACTGAAGCTTTCTTT. This translates into CASSISRNTEAFF. This chain joins TRBV19 and TRBJ1-1; D is ambiguous. Germline loops: CDR1 LNHDA, CDR2 SQIVND (reference sequence). Trimming removed 3 bases at V and 1 base at J, with 6 bases between. The CDR3 covers 13 residues.

The rearrangement joins TRBV11-2 to TRBJ2-1; 11 bases are a match to TRBD2. With 5 bases clipped from V and 3 bases from J, the junction kept 9 bases outside the gene matches. This CDR3 has 17 amino acids. Germline V gives CDR1 SGHAT, CDR2 FQNNGV. The CDR3 region has the DNA TGTGCCAGCAGCCCAGTTCCCACTAGCGGGGGCTACAATGAGCAGTTCTTC. Protein product: CASSPVPTSGGYNEQFF.

The V gene is TRBV6-5, the J gene TRBJ1-2; TRBD1 matches at 8 bases. This CDR3 has 13 residues. With V trimmed by 7 bases and J by 4 bases, 5 bases remained unmatched. Germline V lookup: CDR1 MNHEY, CDR2 SVGAGI. The chain's CDR3 is CASISGGTYGYTF. The CDR3 nucleotides read TGTGCCAGCATTTCAGGGGGCACCTATGGCTACACCTTC.

Many counts were recorded for this clonotype. V usage is TRBV7-2 and J usage is TRBJ1-1; D unresolved. The V gene's germline CDR1 is SGHTA and CDR2 FQGNSA. This CDR3 is built from 15 residues. The V end was cut by 2 bases, the J end by 1 base, with 11 bases between. The CDR3 coding sequence is TGTGCCAGCAGCTTATTAAGCGGAGCGAACACTGAAGCTTTCTTT. This gives the protein CASSLLSGANTEAFF.

Written as DNA, the CDR3 is TGTGCCAGCAGCCCCGATCTAGTCAACACAGATACGCAGTATTTT. Translating gives CASSPDLVNTDTQYF. V is TRBV6-2 or TRBV6-3 and J is TRBJ2-3; D not certain. The CDR3 has 15 amino acids. Germline loops: CDR1 MNHEY, CDR2 SVGEGT. The germline V and J ends were trimmed by 6 bases and 2 bases, with 15 bases remaining between them.

The V and J genes are TRBV5-1 and TRBJ2-5; TRBD2 aligns across 14 bases. Germline CDR1 reads SGHRS; CDR2 reads YFSETQ. The CDR3 consists of 18 residues. The ends lost 3 bases at V and 2 bases at J; junction bases unmatched: 9. The CDR3 here is CASSSPGTSGGRQETQYF. In DNA form, the CDR3 reads TGCGCCAGCAGCTCCCCCGGGACTAGCGGGGGTCGGCAAGAGACCCAGTACTTC.

V gene TRBV28 combines with J gene TRBJ1-6; D call uncertain. This CDR3 comprises 14 residues. CDR1 is MDHEN, CDR2 SYDVKM, per germline. V was trimmed by 8 bases and J by 4 bases, leaving 12 bases between them. This chain's CDR3 is CASSGRVYNSPLHF. The CDR3 bases are TGTGCCAGCTCGGGGAGGGTTTATAATTCACCCCTCCACTTT.

As concerns this clonotype: This may be a read error, as it is one base from a much larger clone. The conserved closing phenylalanine or tryptophan is absent in this CDR3, likely reflecting a read error. The J gene is TRBJ1-1, the V gene TRBV29-1; 9 positions agree with TRBD1. With 4 bases clipped from V and 2 bases from J, the junction kept 2 bases outside the gene matches. Germline values: CDR1 SQVTM, CDR2 ANQGSEA. The CDR3 runs 13 residues. Written as DNA, the CDR3 is TGCAGCGTTGGGGACAGGGCAAACACTGAAGCTTTCCTT. Protein: CSVGDRANTEAFL.

The chain combines TRBV7-2 with TRBJ1-1, with 8 positions matching TRBD1. The CDR3 runs 14 residues. CDR1 and CDR2 (germline): SGHTA, FQGNSA. With V trimmed by 3 bases and J by 5 bases, 5 bases remained unmatched. The CDR3 DNA reads TGTGCCAGCAGCTTGGTCAGGGGGCCAACTGAAGCTTTCTTT. Its protein product is CASSLVRGPTEAFF. The complete variable domain, with remaining parts taken from reference TRBV7-2 and TRBJ1-1, reads GAGVSQSPSNKVTEKGKDVELRCDPISGHTALYWYRQSLGQGLEFLIYFQGNSAPDKSGLPSDRFSAERTGGSVSTLTIQRTQQEDSAVYLCASSLVRGPTEAFFGQGTRLTVV.

This rearrangement joins TRBV5-5 to TRBJ1-1; D is undetermined. V gave up 4 bases and J gave up 4 bases, with 14 bases separating them. Germline lookup yields CDR1 SGHKS and CDR2 YYEKEE (reference sequence). This CDR3 contains 14 residues. The CDR3 region is CASSLWGTSTEAFF. In nucleotides, the CDR3 is TGTGCCAGCAGCCTATGGGGAACTAGCACTGAAGCTTTCTTT.

In this sample, this clonotype turned up many times. This chain uses TRBV7-3 with TRBJ2-1; the match to TRBD2 covers 7 bases. The length of the CDR3 is 15 residues. After removal of 4 bases from V and 1 base from J, the junction contained 4 bases not matched to a gene. The germline gives CDR1 SGHTA, CDR2 FQGTGA. The CDR3 loop reads CASSSWGGSYNEQFF. CDR3 bases: TGTGCCAGCAGCTCTTGGGGGGGATCCTACAATGAGCAGTTCTTC.

This clonotype was counted a few times. The chain couples TRBV5-5 to TRBJ1-2, with TRBD1 matching over 7 bases. The CDR3 is 16 residues long. Trimming took 4 bases from V and 5 from J; bases not matched to a gene: 14. CDR1 is SGHKS and CDR2 is YYEKEE in the germline V gene (reference sequence). The CDR3 protein is CASSTQGQTLLYGYTF. In DNA form, the CDR3 reads TGTGCCAGCAGCACCCAGGGACAGACCCTACTATATGGCTACACCTTC.

This clonotype was observed many times. The chain links TRBV7-9 to TRBJ2-3, with TRBD2 identical over 9 bases. After removal of 6 bases from V and 3 bases from J, the junction contained 10 bases not matched to a gene. CDR3 length: 16 amino acids. The germline gives CDR1 SEHNR, CDR2 FQNEAQ (reference sequence). CDR3 sequence reads: CASSQRSSGRTDTQYF. The CDR3 DNA is TGTGCCAGCAGTCAAAGGTCGAGCGGGAGGACAGATACGCAGTATTTT.

This clonotype was recorded at least ten times. V gene TRBV7-9 combines with J gene TRBJ1-2; D is unresolved. The germline V and J ends were trimmed by 1 base and 0 bases, with 6 bases remaining between them. The CDR3 has 14 residues. The germline V gene has CDR1 SEHNR and CDR2 FQNEAQ (reference sequence). The CDR3 nucleotides read TGTGCCAGCAGCTTAGATTATCCTAACTATGGCTACACCTTC. This translates into CASSLDYPNYGYTF.

Ten or more counts support this clonotype. This rearrangement joins TRBV6-6 to TRBJ1-2; 8 bases match TRBD1. The CDR3 is 14 residues long. Per the germline V gene, CDR1 is MNHNY and CDR2 is SVGAGI (reference sequence). Trimming at V came to 0 bases and at J to 5 bases, leaving 2 bases not matched to a gene. This chain's CDR3 is CASSYSGQGYGYTF. CDR3 in DNA: TGTGCCAGCAGTTACTCCGGACAGGGTTATGGCTACACCTTC.

This clonotype has ten or more counts. This chain links TRBV6-5 with TRBJ2-7; 9 nucleotides line up with TRBD1. Germline loops: CDR1 MNHEY, CDR2 SVGAGI. This CDR3 region has 17 residues. The V and J ends lost 1 base and 2 bases, in that order; junction bases with no gene match: 9. The chain's CDR3 is CASSYYRGQGLAYEQYF. The CDR3 nucleotides read TGTGCCAGCAGTTACTATAGGGGACAGGGATTAGCCTACGAGCAGTACTTC.

This clonotype has a count of ten or more. V and J are TRBV5-1 and TRBJ2-3; D might be TRBD1 (5 bases). The V end lost 4 bases, the J end lost 2 bases, and 8 bases lay between the germline ends. CDR3 length: 13 residues. The germline V gene encodes CDR1 SGHRS and CDR2 YFSETQ. CDR3 region: CASSIQDTDTQYF. The CDR3 DNA sequence: TGCGCCAGCAGCATACAGGACACAGATACGCAGTATTTT.

The rearrangement joins TRBV20-1 to TRBJ1-4, with 11 positions matching TRBD1. The CDR3 contains 18 residues. The junction had 11 bases not matched to a gene; V was cut back by 5 bases and J by 0 bases. CDR1 is DFQATT, CDR2 SNEGSKA, per germline (reference sequence). CDR3 residues: CSAHPGQGVRATNEKLFF. The CDR3 bases are TGCAGTGCTCATCCGGGACAGGGGGTCCGTGCAACTAATGAAAAACTGTTTTTT.

The rearrangement links TRBV7-2 to TRBJ2-3; unclear D gene. Trimming took off 6 bases at V and 1 base at J, with 11 bases between the two ends. The germline gives CDR1 SGHTA, CDR2 FQGNSA. The CDR3 spans 14 residues. As DNA, the CDR3 is TGTGCCAGCAGAAAAACCTCCGGCACAGATACGCAGTATTTT. It yields the protein CASRKTSGTDTQYF.